The TCR beta chain under discussion was sequenced for a study of blood T cell repertoires in COVID-19. Enrolled through a virtual design, the participants were between roughly 18 and 100 years of age and came from about two dozen US areas. Participant-reported clinical history was the basis for cohort assignment. Germline V CDR1 and CDR2: KGHDR, SFDVKD. This CDR3 is 16 amino acids long. V lost 9 bases and J 3 bases, leaving 20 bases between the germline ends. The table came from immunoSEQ multiplex PCR; TCRdb's copy has only in-frame clones and leaves some out. The sample includes about 180,000 clones, roughly 83% seen only once; the top ten take 7% to 10%.

The source is a woman in her thirties who had recovered from COVID-19. The sequenced sample consisted of PBMCs or T cells enriched from blood (not recorded which). V usage is TRBV24-1 and J usage is TRBJ2-1; tentative D call: TRBD2 (6 bases). CDR3 residues: CATSSSVLTNYNEQFF. Here the CDR3 DNA reads TGTGCCACCTCCTCTAGCGTCCTAACTAACTACAATGAGCAGTTCTTC.